This TCR beta chain was sequenced in a study of blood T cells in healthy people across ages. Then a second PCR, running roughly 7 to 12 cycles, was carried out with a sample-barcoded 5' primer and a J-beta primer mix. Every cDNA was tagged by a template-switch adaptor with 12 random nucleotides. TCRdb analysed the 5' RACE reads with MiXCR anew, one entry per CDR3 protein. The sample gives roughly 1,500,000 distinct CDR3 sequences, about 35% of which show up once; about 11% is in the top ten. V lost 6 bases and J 7 bases, leaving 12 bases between the germline ends. Germline assignment: CDR1 MNHEY and CDR2 SVGAGI. The CDR3 is 12 amino acids.

This chain uses TRBV6-5 with TRBJ2-5; D uncertain. The sample consisted of blood. The receptor was derived from a woman aged 25 to 45 in good health. CDR3 in DNA: TGTGCCAGCAGCAATCCTCTTGGGACCCAGTACTTC. Translating gives CASSNPLGTQYF.